These 22 T cell receptor beta chains were sequenced from one sample in a study of blood T cell repertoires in COVID-19. Sequencing used immunoSEQ multiplex PCR; TCRdb keeps in-frame clones, though not all of them. The sample includes 250,000 to 300,000 clones, 81% of them seen just once. The specimen was peripheral blood. Source of these receptors: a woman aged 60-70 years with active or convalescent COVID-19.

The chain is built from TRBV18 and TRBJ1-5; TRBD1 agrees at 12 bases. This CDR3 contains 16 residues. CDR1 is KGHSH and CDR2 is LQKENI in the germline V gene. The ends lost 2 bases at V and 2 bases at J; junction bases unmatched: 1. The CDR3 DNA reads TGTGCCAGCTCACCAGGGACAGGGGGCGGCAATCAGCCCCAGCATTTT. This codes for CASSPGTGGGNQPQHF.

The chain recombines TRBV4-1 with TRBJ1-5; the match to TRBD1 covers 8 bases. The germline V gene encodes CDR1 MGHRA and CDR2 YSYEKL. The CDR3 spans 19 residues. The V gene end was trimmed by 0 bases and the J gene end by 7 bases; junction bases not matched to a gene: 17. The CDR3 DNA reads as TGCGCCAGCAGCCAAGATGACTCTGGACAGGGAAGGTTTGAGCAGCCCCAGCATTTT. Protein product: CASSQDDSGQGRFEQPQHF.

The chain couples TRBV19 to TRBJ2-7; the match to TRBD1 covers 9 bases. The CDR3 length is 16 residues. Trimming took 5 bases from V and 7 from J; bases not matched to a gene: 15. Germline V CDR1 and CDR2: LNHDA, SQIVND (reference sequence). This CDR3 is CASSPLGGTGILEQYF. DNA for the CDR3: TGTGCCAGTAGTCCATTAGGCGGGACAGGGATTTTAGAGCAGTACTTC.

The chain has TRBV11-3 and TRBJ2-7; 10 bases are shared with TRBD1. Losses at the gene ends were 3 bases for V and 5 bases for J; bases not matched to a gene: 4. This CDR3 spans 14 amino acids. The germline gives CDR1 SGHNT, CDR2 YENEEA. The CDR3 spells CASSFGTGVHEQYF. The CDR3 bases are TGTGCCAGCAGCTTTGGGACAGGGGTCCACGAGCAGTACTTC.

The rearrangement links TRBV10-3 to TRBJ1-1, with D perhaps TRBD1 (5 bases). Trimming pared 3 bases from V and 3 bases from J, leaving 8 bases between. CDR3 length: 13 residues. Germline CDR1 is ENHRY and CDR2 is SYGVKD. The CDR3 DNA sequence: TGTGCCATCAGTGACAGGGTCGACACTGAAGCTTTCTTT. It translates to CAISDRVDTEAFF.

The gene calls are TRBV6-5 and TRBJ2-5; TRBD1 matches at 7 bases. V was clipped by 6 bases and J by 2 bases; unmatched bases: 3. The germline CDR1 and CDR2 sequences are MNHEY and SVGAGI. CDR3 length: 13 amino acids. CDR3 bases: TGTGCCAGCAGGGGGACAGCGCAAGAGACCCAGTACTTC. It translates to CASRGTAQETQYF.

The rearrangement uses TRBV6-5 and TRBJ1-2; maybe TRBD1 (5 bases). CDR3 size: 15 residues. In germline, CDR1 is MNHEY, CDR2 SVGAGI. Trimming took 6 bases from V and 3 from J, leaving 17 bases between them. CDR3 loop: CASRMPLGLYYGYTF. In DNA form, the CDR3 reads TGTGCCAGCAGAATGCCGTTGGGGCTGTACTATGGCTACACCTTC.

The gene calls are TRBV19 and TRBJ1-4, with no clear D. This CDR3 region has 13 residues. Germline lookup yields CDR1 LNHDA and CDR2 SQIVND (reference sequence). V lost 4 bases, J lost 8 bases, and 11 bases lay in between. CDR3 sequence: CASSRGRREKLFF. The CDR3 DNA follows: TGTGCCAGTAGTAGGGGAAGGAGGGAAAAACTGTTTTTT.

The V call is TRBV18, the J call TRBJ1-4; D might be TRBD1 (5 bases). The CDR3 consists of 14 residues. Trimming took 6 bases from V and 5 from J, leaving 13 bases between them. Germline V CDR1 and CDR2: KGHSH, LQKENI. Written as DNA, the CDR3 is TGTGCCAGCTCGCAATTAGGGGTCAATGAAAAACTGTTTTTT. As protein: CASSQLGVNEKLFF.

The gene calls are TRBV7-6 and TRBJ2-1; D might be TRBD2 (6 bases). The germline V gene has CDR1 SGHVS and CDR2 FNYEAQ. CDR3 length: 15 residues. The V gene lost 6 bases and the J gene lost 8 bases, with 20 bases spanning the gap. The CDR3, as DNA: TGTGCCAGCAGTTCGGTCGGGGGAGAGGGCGATGAGCAGTTCTTC. The encoded protein is CASSSVGGEGDEQFF.

The chain couples TRBV27 to TRBJ1-1; D not certain. The CDR3 covers 14 residues. CDR1 MNHEY and CDR2 SMNVEV come from the germline V gene (reference sequence). Deletions cut 5 bases from V and 0 bases from J, with 10 bases between. CDR3 coding DNA: TGTGCCAGCAGTGCTACAGTCATGAACACTGAAGCTTTCTTT. Translated, it gives CASSATVMNTEAFF.

The chain links TRBV3-1 (or the pseudogene TRBV3-2) to TRBJ1-1; 7 bases are shared with TRBD1. The CDR3 loop spans 15 amino acids. V lost 4 bases, J lost 0 bases, and 5 bases stayed unmatched. Germline V lookup: CDR1 LGHDT, CDR2 YNNKEL (reference sequence). The CDR3 loop is CASSRDSHMNTEAFF. The CDR3 DNA sequence: TGTGCCAGCAGCCGGGACAGTCACATGAACACTGAAGCTTTCTTT.

V usage is TRBV27 and J usage is TRBJ1-6; no reliable D call. V lost 8 bases to trimming and J lost 8 bases, with 10 bases between them. This CDR3 spans 12 amino acids. The germline V gene encodes CDR1 MNHEY and CDR2 SMNVEV (reference sequence). The chain's CDR3 is CASGYYHSPLHF. The DNA of the CDR3 is TGTGCCAGCGGATACTACCATTCACCCCTCCACTTT.

The chain is built from TRBV20-1 and TRBJ1-1; D is ambiguous. CDR1 is DFQATT and CDR2 is SNEGSKA in the germline V gene (reference sequence). The V end lost 7 bases, the J end lost 1 base, and 7 bases lay between the germline ends. The CDR3 runs 11 residues. For the CDR3, the DNA is TGCAGTGGCGCGGGGAACACTGAAGCTTTCTTT. Its protein product is CSGAGNTEAFF.

Only a few counts were recorded for this clone. The gene calls are TRBV7-2 and TRBJ1-5; 9 bases line up with TRBD1. There are 14 residues in the CDR3. Germline CDR1 reads SGHTA; CDR2 reads FQGNSA. With V trimmed by 5 bases and J by 5 bases, 4 bases remained unmatched. The CDR3 DNA sequence: TGTGCCAGCAGCGAGGGACAGGGCCATCAGCCCCAGCATTTT. Protein sequence: CASSEGQGHQPQHF.

In this sample, this clone turned up once. J is TRBJ1-6 and V is TRBV6-6; 9 positions match TRBD1. The J segment lost 10 bases and the V segment lost 5 bases, leaving 9 bases of the junction unmatched. The CDR3 consists of 15 residues. CDR1 MNHNY and CDR2 SVGAGI come from the germline V gene (reference sequence). Written as DNA, the CDR3 is TGTGCCAGCAGTACAGGGGGCGGACCTGGCTCACCCCTCCACTTT. Amino acid sequence: CASSTGGGPGSPLHF.

The chain carries TRBV5-1 and TRBJ1-6, with 10 bases lining up with TRBD1. Per germline, CDR1 SGHRS and CDR2 YFSETQ. V trimming: 0 bases; J trimming: 10 bases; junction bases outside the gene matches: 10. There are 17 residues in the CDR3. CDR3 sequence: CASSLGGQGVPSSPLHF. In nucleotides, the CDR3 is TGCGCCAGCAGCTTGGGAGGACAGGGGGTCCCCTCCTCACCCCTCCACTTT.

The V and J genes are TRBV12-5 and TRBJ2-2; possibly TRBD1 for D (6 bases). V was shortened by 0 bases and J by 6 bases, with 8 bases between the two germline ends. From germline, CDR1 is LGHNT and CDR2 FRNRAP. The CDR3 runs 14 residues. CDR3 sequence: CASGLVQGAGELFF. As DNA, the CDR3 is TGTGCTAGTGGTTTGGTACAGGGCGCCGGGGAGCTGTTTTTT.

The rearrangement uses TRBV2 and TRBJ2-7; 10 nucleotides align to TRBD2. The CDR3 loop spans 14 amino acids. Germline V gives CDR1 SNHLY, CDR2 FYNNEI. Trimming removed 4 bases from V and 3 bases from J; junction bases left unmatched: 3. The chain's CDR3 is CASSVLAGGYEQYF. The CDR3 DNA sequence: TGTGCCAGCAGTGTGTTAGCGGGGGGCTACGAGCAGTACTTC.

The chain joins TRBV19 to TRBJ1-3, with D perhaps TRBD1 (6 bases). The V gene's germline CDR1 is LNHDA and CDR2 SQIVND (reference sequence). V was pared by 7 bases and J by 4 bases, with 14 bases between. CDR3 size: 14 residues. DNA of the CDR3: TGTGCCAGTAATCCGGACAGAACGGGAAACACCATATATTTT. The encoded protein is CASNPDRTGNTIYF.

The CDR3 spells CASSYLGDTIYF. The CDR3, as DNA: TGTGCCAGCAGTTATTTGGGAGACACCATATATTTT. The J gene is TRBJ1-3, the V gene TRBV6-5; D remains ambiguous. The germline CDR1 and CDR2 sequences are MNHEY and SVGAGI. Trimming took off 3 bases at V and 8 bases at J, with 8 bases between the two ends. This CDR3 comprises 12 residues.

The chain has TRBV10-2 and TRBJ1-1; tentative D call: TRBD1 (5 bases). Trimming took 1 base from V and 2 from J, leaving 8 bases between them. The CDR3 covers 14 residues. Germline CDR1 reads WSHSY; CDR2 reads SAAADI. This CDR3 reads CASSEWGENTEAFF. The CDR3 nucleotides read TGCGCCAGCAGTGAGTGGGGGGAAAACACTGAAGCTTTCTTT.